Listed below are T cell receptor beta chains from one sample, sequenced in a study of shared clonotypes between healthy human individuals. The data were produced by immunoSEQ multiplex PCR, yet TCRdb's version contains in-frame clones alone and is incomplete. The sample has around 1.9 million clones, 85% to 95% seen once. Specimen: naive CD8+ T cells from PBMCs. These receptor sequences come from a man aged 18 to 35 in good health. Some clones in this sample may be carry-over from other donors' samples. Each CDR3 is given with its conserved first and last residue. A D gene is named only where the DNA matches it firmly. Size values are once, few and many counts, or a class for expanded clones, and some rows have none.

size	D	V	J	DNA	CDR3
.	.	TRBV9	TRBJ1-2	TGTGCCAGCAGCGTAGCCTTAAGGAGTGGGGCGAGGGATGGCTACACCTTC	CASSVALRSGARDGYTF
.	.	TRBV11-2	TRBJ2-7	TGTGCCAGCAGTCTGAGCCGACTCTTTACCGAGCAGTACTTC	CASSLSRLFTEQYF
.	.	TRBV2	TRBJ2-5	TGTGCCAGCAGTGAGGTTCAGGGGGGGGAGACCCAGTACTTC	CASSEVQGGETQYF
.	.	TRBV5-4	TRBJ2-7	TGTGCCAGCAGCTTGAGCGACCGCTCCTACGAGCAGTACTTC	CASSLSDRSYEQYF
once	.	TRBV21-1	TRBJ2-7	TGTGCCAGCAGCCTCCCACGGACTTACGACTACGAGCAGTACTTC	CASSLPRTYDYEQYF
.	.	TRBV10-3	TRBJ1-5	TGTGCCATCAGTGAAGGACGGGACAGCAATCAGCCCCAGCATTTT	CAISEGRDSNQPQHF
.	TRBD1	TRBV7-9	TRBJ1-2	TGTGCCAGCAGCTTAGGAAGCTTCCAGGGGGCCGAAGGCTACACCTTC	CASSLGSFQGAEGYTF
.	TRBD2	TRBV5-6	TRBJ2-3	TGTGCCAGCAGCCGCGGGAGGGCGGTGGATACGCAGTATTTT	CASSRGRAVDTQYF
.	.	TRBV4-3	TRBJ1-5	TGCGCCAGCAGCCAAGACAGGGTTAGCAATCAGCCCCAGCATTTT	CASSQDRVSNQPQHF
.	TRBD1	TRBV13	TRBJ2-1	TGTGCCAGCAGCCTGGGGGACAGGGAAGCGGTCTTC	CASSLGDREAVF
.	.	TRBV7-2	TRBJ1-2	TGTGCCAGCAGCTCTGGGGGGCTGGGCTATGGCTACACCTTC	CASSSGGLGYGYTF
.	.	TRBV5-4	TRBJ2-3	TGTGCCAGCAGCTCTAAAGATACGCAGTATTTT	CASSSKDTQYF
.	TRBD2	TRBV6-1	TRBJ2-7	TGTGCCAGCAAAGGACTAGCGGGAGACCCCTACGAGCAGTACTTC	CASKGLAGDPYEQYF
.	TRBD2	TRBV6-5	TRBJ2-7	TGTGCCAGCAGCGGTAATAGCGGGATAACCTACGAGCAGTACTTC	CASSGNSGITYEQYF
.	.	TRBV7-6	TRBJ2-7	TGTGCCAGCAGCTTAGGCCCCTTTCAGGGGTACGAGCAGTACTTC	CASSLGPFQGYEQYF
.	.	TRBV2	TRBJ2-7	TGTGCCAGCAGTGAAGACCCCCAGGGTTTTATCTACGAGCAGTACTTC	CASSEDPQGFIYEQYF
.	.	TRBV7-9	TRBJ1-1	TGTGCCAGCAGCTCCCCAACATCGAACACTGAAGCTTTCTTT	CASSSPTSNTEAFF
.	.	TRBV9	TRBJ1-2	TGTGCCAGCAGCCCCGAAGGACTGTTAGCTCCCCAAAACTATGGCTACACCTTC	CASSPEGLLAPQNYGYTF
once	.	TRBV7-2	TRBJ1-5	TGTGCCAGCAGCCCTAGAGCTCAAACTATTAGCAATCAGCCCCAGCATTTT	CASSPRAQTISNQPQHF
.	.	TRBV7-8	TRBJ2-1	TGTGCCAGCAGCTTAGTGGTCTTAAGCCCAGGGAATGAGCAGTTCTTC	CASSLVVLSPGNEQFF
.	.	TRBV15	TRBJ2-7	TGTGCCACCAGCAGAGCCGGGACACCAATTTACGAGCAGTACTTC	CATSRAGTPIYEQYF
.	.	TRBV7-8	TRBJ2-1	TGTGCCAGCAGCTTAATTCTGGGCGGGGAATACAATGAGCAGTTCTTC	CASSLILGGEYNEQFF
few	.	TRBV4-1	TRBJ1-5	TGCGCCAGCAGCCAAGATTGGACGGGGGGGAGCAATCAGCCCCAGCATTTT	CASSQDWTGGSNQPQHF
.	TRBD2	TRBV7-3	TRBJ2-5	TGTGCCAGCAGCGTAGCGGGAGGGTACCAAGAGACCCAGTACTTC	CASSVAGGYQETQYF
.	.	TRBV9	TRBJ1-1	TGTGCCAGCAGCGACCCGGTTGGTTTGAACACTGAAGCTTTCTTT	CASSDPVGLNTEAFF
.	.	TRBV25-1	TRBJ2-3	TGTGCCAGCAACCCGCACGGAGATACGCAGTATTTT	CASNPHGDTQYF
.	.	TRBV9	TRBJ2-1	TGTGCCAGCAGCGTAGAGGGGAGGAGGAATGAGCAGTTCTTC	CASSVEGRRNEQFF
.	TRBD2	TRBV29-1	TRBJ2-1	TGCAGCGTAAGACTAGCGGGAGTCTTTGGTGAGCAGTTCTTC	CSVRLAGVFGEQFF
.	.	TRBV9	TRBJ2-3	TGTGCCAGCAGCCCATCGGGCAGGTCAGATACGCAGTATTTT	CASSPSGRSDTQYF
.	.	TRBV29-1	TRBJ1-1	TGCAGCGTTGAAGCCCCGATCCCTGAAGCTTTCTTT	CSVEAPIPEAFF
once	.	TRBV28	TRBJ1-5	TGTGCCAGCAGAACCGCTGGAATGGGTTTTCGACAGCCCCAGCATTTT	CASRTAGMGFRQPQHF
.	.	TRBV27	TRBJ2-7	TGTGCCAGCAGTTTCTTAGCGTCCGCCTACGAGCAGTACTTC	CASSFLASAYEQYF
once	.	TRBV7-3	TRBJ2-1	TGTGCCAGCAGCTTAATGGGCTCGGAGCAGTTCTTC	CASSLMGSEQFF
.	TRBD1	TRBV27	TRBJ2-1	TGTGCCAGCAGTTTGGGACAGGGCTTCTACAATGAGCAGTTCTTC	CASSLGQGFYNEQFF
.	.	TRBV28	TRBJ1-1	TGTGCCAGCAGTTTCCCGGGGATGAACACTGAAGCTTTCTTT	CASSFPGMNTEAFF
.	.	TRBV7-9	TRBJ1-4	TGTGCCAGCAGCTTAGGGGCAGGGGCTCACGATGAAAAACTGTTTTTT	CASSLGAGAHDEKLFF
.	TRBD1	TRBV4-2	TRBJ1-2	TGTGCCAGCAGCCAAGATCGGGACAGGAACTATGGCTACACCTTC	CASSQDRDRNYGYTF
.	TRBD1	TRBV27	TRBJ2-7	TGTGCCAGCAGTCTCTGGGACAGACTCTACGAGCAGTACTTC	CASSLWDRLYEQYF
.	TRBD2	TRBV4-3	TRBJ2-2	TGCGCCAGCAGCCCCGGACTAGGCGCGAACACCGGGGAGCTGTTTTTT	CASSPGLGANTGELFF
.	.	TRBV27	TRBJ2-1	TGTGCCAGCGGGGGGCGACTGAGCTCCTACAATGAGCAGTTCTTC	CASGGRLSSYNEQFF
few	.	TRBV20-1	TRBJ1-1	TGCAGTCCCCCGCCGACTGAAGCTTTCTTT	CSPPPTEAFF
.	TRBD1	TRBV5-6	TRBJ2-5	TGTGCCAGCAGCTTGTTTCCGGGACAGGGAGAGGAGACCCAGTACTTC	CASSLFPGQGEETQYF
.	TRBD2	TRBV5-1	TRBJ2-5	TGCGCCAGCAGCTCCGAACAAACTCTAGCGGGAAAAGAGACCCAGTACTTC	CASSSEQTLAGKETQYF
once	.	TRBV18	TRBJ2-3	TGTGCCAGCTCACAAAGACTAGAGGGAGTTACAGATACGCAGTATTTT	CASSQRLEGVTDTQYF
.	.	TRBV7-9	TRBJ2-3	TGTGCCAGCAGCTTCCCAGTTTCCAATACGCAGTATTTT	CASSFPVSNTQYF
.	.	TRBV10-3	TRBJ2-5	TGTGCCATCAGTCACCCGGGACAAGGGCCGTTAGGGGTAGGAGAGACCCAGTACTTC	CAISHPGQGPLGVGETQYF